This T cell receptor (beta chain) appears in the sequencing data of a study of blood T cells in healthy people across ages. With a J-beta primer mix and a sample-barcoded 5' primer, a second PCR ran about 6 to 11 cycles. MiXCR was run by TCRdb on the 5' RACE reads, yielding one entry per CDR3 protein. Here the sample spans around 990,000 distinct CDR3 sequences, 25% being singletons. A minimum of 6.5 million PBMCs was isolated per sample. Trimming took 6 bases from V and 2 from J, leaving 22 bases between them. CDR3 size: 17 residues. In germline, CDR1 is SEHNR, CDR2 FQNEAQ (reference sequence). The same data also went into a second study, on T cells of mothers and their children. Per that study: Related mother and child pairs showed slightly greater overlap (not significant) than unrelated pairs did.

The chain has TRBV7-9 and TRBJ1-2, with D unclear. Sequencing input: blood. This receptor was identified in a girl aged 2 to 9 in good health. CDR3 sequence (DNA): TGTGCCAGCAGGAATGATTATACAGCTTCTTCCAACTATGGCTACACCTTC. Protein: CASRNDYTASSNYGYTF.